The 18 T cell receptor beta chains given below trace back to one sample, sequenced in a study of cytomegalovirus exposure and HLA in healthy donors. PCR used 60 Vbeta primers and 13 Jbeta primers. The data were produced by immunoSEQ multiplex PCR, yet TCRdb's version contains in-frame clones alone and is incomplete. Of 55,000 to 65,000 clones listed, 65% to 80% are singletons. Sequencing used PBMCs. Every receptor here comes from a man aged 30 to 45 in good health and CMV-seropositive.

The gene calls are TRBV28 and TRBJ1-6; 7 nucleotides match TRBD1. Germline CDR1 and CDR2: MDHEN and SYDVKM. This CDR3 has 15 residues. J lost 6 bases, V lost 2 bases, and 4 bases had no gene match. The CDR3 here is CASSLRTGFNSPLHF. The CDR3 coding sequence is TGTGCCAGCAGTTTACGGACAGGCTTTAATTCACCCCTCCACTTT. The full variable domain, rest sourced from reference TRBV28 and TRBJ1-6, is DVKVTQSSRYLVKRTGEKVFLECVQDMDHENMFWYRQDPGLGLRLIYFSYDVKMKEKGDIPEGYSVSREKKERFSLILESASTNQTSMYLCASSLRTGFNSPLHFGNGTRLTVT.

CDR3 loop: CASSLGLAIQSRKFF. DNA of the CDR3: TGTGCCAGCAGCTTAGGACTAGCTATCCAATCAAGAAAGTTCTTC. The genes are TRBV7-9 and TRBJ2-1, with 7 bases that match TRBD2. CDR1 is SEHNR, CDR2 FQNEAQ, per germline (reference sequence). V trimming: 1 base; J trimming: 14 bases; junction bases outside the gene matches: 14. CDR3 length: 15 amino acids.

The V gene is TRBV14, the J gene TRBJ1-1; D gene unclear. The CDR3 is made up of 16 amino acids. V lost 4 bases and J lost 3, with 18 bases in between. Per the germline V gene, CDR1 is SGHDN and CDR2 is FVKESK. The CDR3 spells CASSLRIGGWDTEAFF. CDR3 coding DNA: TGTGCCAGCAGCCTCCGGATAGGAGGCTGGGACACTGAAGCTTTCTTT.

This sequence joins TRBV10-3 and TRBJ2-1; D is possibly TRBD2 (6 bases). Trimming stripped 9 bases from V and 0 bases from J, with 12 bases between. Germline values: CDR1 ENHRY, CDR2 SYGVKD. The CDR3 sequence is 14 residues long. CDR3: CAIASDYSYNEQFF. Here the CDR3 DNA reads TGTGCCATAGCTTCGGACTACTCCTACAATGAGCAGTTCTTC.

This clone was observed a handful of times. The rearrangement links TRBV7-2 to TRBJ2-7; D unresolved. The V end lost 5 bases, the J end lost 3 bases, and 5 bases lay between the germline ends. CDR3 length equals 11 residues. Germline lookup yields CDR1 SGHTA and CDR2 FQGNSA. As DNA, the CDR3 is TGTGCCAGCAGCCCTCTCTACGAGCAGTACTTC. Protein product: CASSPLYEQYF.

This sequence joins TRBV5-1 and TRBJ1-6; TRBD1 might be the D (6 bases). The CDR3 runs to 15 residues. The V gene's germline CDR1 is SGHRS and CDR2 YFSETQ. Trimming left V 0 bases short and J 5 bases short, with 9 bases between. The CDR3, as DNA: TGCGCCAGCAGCTTGGCGGGACAAAATAATTCACCCCTCCACTTT. Its protein product is CASSLAGQNNSPLHF.

This chain connects TRBV6-6 to TRBJ2-3; 11 positions match TRBD2. The junction had 8 bases not matched to a gene; V was cut back by 6 bases and J by 6 bases. The CDR3 covers 15 residues. Germline V gives CDR1 MNHNY, CDR2 SVGAGI (reference sequence). The CDR3 DNA follows: TGTGCCAGCAGACTAGCGGGGGCCTCAGGGGATACGCAGTATTTT. As protein: CASRLAGASGDTQYF.

This clone was found a few times. The V and J genes are TRBV27 and TRBJ2-2, with TRBD2 matching 8 bases. CDR1 is MNHEY, CDR2 SMNVEV, per germline (reference sequence). The CDR3 loop spans 16 amino acids. V lost 3 bases and J lost 4; bases outside the gene matches: 7. CDR3 sequence: CASSFRRGVSTGELFF. The CDR3 coding sequence is TGTGCCAGCAGTTTCCGGCGGGGGGTTAGCACCGGGGAGCTGTTTTTT.

This clone was seen a few times. The chain carries TRBV2 and TRBJ2-3; weak D call: TRBD1 (6 bases). Germline-derived CDR1 and CDR2 are SNHLY and FYNNEI. There are 15 residues in the CDR3. V was cut by 6 bases and J by 2 bases, with 15 bases left in between. The CDR3 sequence: CASSRDTGSTDTQYF. CDR3 coding DNA: TGTGCCAGCAGCCGGGACACAGGATCCACAGATACGCAGTATTTT.

In its sample, this clone was seen a few times. This sequence joins TRBV5-6 and TRBJ1-6; 8 bases line up with TRBD1. This CDR3 has 13 residues. V shed 5 bases, J shed 7 bases, and the junction held 2 bases outside the gene matches. Germline lookup yields CDR1 SGHDT and CDR2 YYEEEE. The CDR3 sequence is CASRGTGNSPLHF. CDR3 coding DNA: TGTGCCAGCAGGGGGACAGGAAATTCACCCCTCCACTTT.

The chain joins TRBV29-1 to TRBJ1-6; 8 bases line up with TRBD1. The CDR3 is made up of 14 amino acids. The J segment lost 6 bases and the V segment lost 4 bases, leaving 5 bases of the junction unmatched. Looked up from germline, CDR1 is SQVTM and CDR2 is ANQGSEA. The CDR3 nucleotides are TGCAGCGTTGGGACAGGGATGGGTAATTCACCCCTCCACTTT. Residues: CSVGTGMGNSPLHF. Full variable domain (outside the CDR3, taken from reference TRBV29-1 and TRBJ1-6): SAVISQKPSRDICQRGTSLTIQCQVDSQVTMMFWYRQQPGQSLTLIATANQGSEATYESGFVIDKFPISRPNLTFSTLTVSNMSPEDSSIYLCSVGTGMGNSPLHFGNGTRLTVT.

The chain has TRBV11-2 and TRBJ2-5; 8 bases map to TRBD1. The CDR3 loop spans 13 amino acids. Unmatched junction bases numbered 4, after V lost 5 bases and J lost 5 bases. CDR1 is SGHAT, CDR2 FQNNGV, per germline. The CDR3 region has the DNA TGTGCCAGCAGCGCGCAGGGGGCTGAGACCCAGTACTTC. It translates to CASSAQGAETQYF.

V gene TRBV2 combines with J gene TRBJ2-5; 12 bases agree with TRBD2. With the DNA end fitting TRBJ2-7 better, the J assignment may be wrong. The CDR3 is made up of 15 amino acids. Germline V gives CDR1 SNHLY, CDR2 FYNNEI. This chain's CDR3 is CASSETSGGVYEQYF. CDR3 nucleotides: TGTGCCAGCAGTGAGACTAGCGGGGGTGTCTACGAGCAGTACTTC.

The chain couples TRBV30 to TRBJ2-3; 8 bases are a match to TRBD1. The trim removed 0 bases at V and 1 base at J, leaving 3 bases unmatched. The length of the CDR3 is 15 residues. Germline V gives CDR1 GTSNPN, CDR2 SVGIG (reference sequence). The chain's CDR3 is CAWSVGQGGTDTQYF. The CDR3 coding sequence is TGTGCCTGGAGTGTCGGACAGGGAGGCACAGATACGCAGTATTTT.

This chain links TRBV9 with TRBJ2-1, with 15 bases aligning to TRBD2. The V segment lost 3 bases and the J segment 0 bases; nucleotides outside the gene matches: 7. Germline CDR1 is SGDLS and CDR2 is YYNGEE. The CDR3 sequence is 19 residues long. CDR3 bases: TGTGCCAGCAGCGCCGGGACTAGCGGGGGGCGGGGCTCCTACAATGAGCAGTTCTTC. Encoded protein: CASSAGTSGGRGSYNEQFF.

V and J are TRBV2 and TRBJ1-1, with 9 bases aligning to TRBD1. Germline V CDR1 and CDR2: SNHLY, FYNNEI. The CDR3 has 13 amino acids. Trimming removed 4 bases from V and 4 bases from J; junction bases left unmatched: 1. The CDR3 coding sequence is TGTGCCAGCAGTGGGGACAGGGCCACTGAAGCTTTCTTT. Its translation is CASSGDRATEAFF.

V and J are TRBV30 and TRBJ2-7; TRBD1 might be the D (6 bases). The V gene's germline CDR1 is GTSNPN and CDR2 SVGIG (reference sequence). V lost 5 bases to trimming and J lost 4 bases, with 18 bases between them. This CDR3 is built from 14 residues. CDR3 nucleotides: TGTGCCTGGGGGGGCCTAGGGAATCGGTACGAGCAGTACTTC. This codes for CAWGGLGNRYEQYF.

The chain has TRBV29-1 and TRBJ2-1, with 9 bases that match TRBD1. CDR1 SQVTM and CDR2 ANQGSEA come from the germline V gene. The ends lost 6 bases at V and 4 bases at J; junction bases unmatched: 4. The CDR3 runs 13 residues. As DNA, the CDR3 is TGCAGCGTCCGGACAGGGGCATACAATGAGCAGTTCTTC. It is translated as CSVRTGAYNEQFF.